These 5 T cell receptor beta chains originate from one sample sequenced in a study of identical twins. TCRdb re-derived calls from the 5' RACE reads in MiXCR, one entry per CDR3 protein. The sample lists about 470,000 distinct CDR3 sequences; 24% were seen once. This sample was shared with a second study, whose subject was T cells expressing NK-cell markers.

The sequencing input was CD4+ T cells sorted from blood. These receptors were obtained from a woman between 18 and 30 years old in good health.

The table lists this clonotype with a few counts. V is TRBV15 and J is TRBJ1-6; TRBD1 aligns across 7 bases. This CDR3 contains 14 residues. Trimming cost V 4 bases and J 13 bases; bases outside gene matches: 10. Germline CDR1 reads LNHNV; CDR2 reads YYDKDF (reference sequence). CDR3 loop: CATSNPGQKGPLHF. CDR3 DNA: TGTGCCACCAGCAATCCGGGACAGAAAGGGCCCCTCCACTTT.

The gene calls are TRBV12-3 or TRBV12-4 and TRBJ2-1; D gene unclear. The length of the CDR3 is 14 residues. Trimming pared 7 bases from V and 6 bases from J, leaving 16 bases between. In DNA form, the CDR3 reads TGTGCCAGCAAGGCCCAGTCCTGGGCCAATGAGCAGTTCTTC. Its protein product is CASKAQSWANEQFF.

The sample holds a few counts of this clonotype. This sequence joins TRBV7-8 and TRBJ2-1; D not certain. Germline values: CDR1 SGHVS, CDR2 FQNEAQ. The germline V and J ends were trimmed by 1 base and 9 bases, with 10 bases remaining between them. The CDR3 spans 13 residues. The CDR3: CASSLDRAAEQFF. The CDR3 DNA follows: TGTGCCAGCAGCTTAGATAGGGCCGCTGAGCAGTTCTTC.

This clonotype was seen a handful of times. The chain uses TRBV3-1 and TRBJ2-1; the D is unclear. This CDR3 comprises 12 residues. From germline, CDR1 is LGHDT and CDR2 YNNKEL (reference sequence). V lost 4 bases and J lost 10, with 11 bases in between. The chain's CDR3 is CASSPPFGEQFF. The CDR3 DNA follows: TGTGCCAGCAGCCCCCCTTTTGGGGAGCAGTTCTTC.

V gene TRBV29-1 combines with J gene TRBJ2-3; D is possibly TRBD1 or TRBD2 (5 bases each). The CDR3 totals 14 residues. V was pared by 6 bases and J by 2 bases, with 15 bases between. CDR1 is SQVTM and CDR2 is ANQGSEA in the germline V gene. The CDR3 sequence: CSVQPGTYTDTQYF. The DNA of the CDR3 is TGCAGCGTGCAGCCCGGGACCTACACAGATACGCAGTATTTT.